A selection of T cell receptor beta chains follows, all from one sample in a study of CD8 T cells in Susac syndrome. TCRdb re-derived calls from the immunoSEQ multiplex PCR reads in MiXCR, one entry per CDR3 protein. The table lists some 77,000 distinct CDR3 sequences, under 95% of them singletons. Sequenced material: CD4+ T cells from PBMCs. The source of these receptors is a human donor with Susac syndrome. CDR3s include the opening cysteine and the closing phenylalanine or tryptophan. A D gene is named only where the DNA matches it firmly. Size is omitted from some rows. Given values are once, few, many or a class for expanded clones.

CDR3nt: TGCAGCGTTACGGACTGGGACCGTGAAAAACTGTTTTTT
CDR3aa: CSVTDWDREKLFF
v_gene: TRBV29-1
j_gene: TRBJ1-4
abundance: -
d_gene: -

CDR3nt: TGCAGTGCTAGAGTGGCCACGGGGGCCAAAAACATTCAGTACTTC
CDR3aa: CSARVATGAKNIQYF
v_gene: TRBV20-1
j_gene: TRBJ2-4
abundance: -
d_gene: -

CDR3nt: TGTGCCAGCAGTTTCATTGGGACTAGTAGCAATGAGCAGTTCTTC
CDR3aa: CASSFIGTSSNEQFF
v_gene: TRBV28
j_gene: TRBJ2-1
abundance: -
d_gene: TRBD2

CDR3nt: TGTGCCAGCAGAAGACATAGCGGGAACTCTGGGGCCAACGTCCTGACTTTC
CDR3aa: CASRRHSGNSGANVLTF
v_gene: TRBV7-2
j_gene: TRBJ2-6
abundance: -
d_gene: TRBD2

CDR3nt: TGTGCCAGCAGTTTATTAGGAGGAGAAGCTTTCTTT
CDR3aa: CASSLLGGEAFF
v_gene: TRBV28
j_gene: TRBJ1-1
abundance: -
d_gene: -

CDR3nt: TGTGCCAGCAGCTTGCCCATCGGGCAGTTCTCCTACGAGCAGTACTTC
CDR3aa: CASSLPIGQFSYEQYF
v_gene: TRBV5-5
j_gene: TRBJ2-7
abundance: -
d_gene: -

CDR3nt: TGTGCCAGCAGCTTAAGCGGGAGCGCCTACGAGCAGTACTTC
CDR3aa: CASSLSGSAYEQYF
v_gene: TRBV7-9
j_gene: TRBJ2-7
abundance: -
d_gene: TRBD2

CDR3nt: TGCAGTGCTAGAGGGCCTGGCGGGACCTCCTACAATGAGCAGTTCTTC
CDR3aa: CSARGPGGTSYNEQFF
v_gene: TRBV20-1
j_gene: TRBJ2-1
abundance: -
d_gene: -

CDR3nt: TGCGCCAGCAGCTTGCGGGAGGGCGGTACCCAGTTCTTC
CDR3aa: CASSLREGGTQFF
v_gene: TRBV5-1
j_gene: TRBJ2-1
abundance: -
d_gene: TRBD2

CDR3nt: TGTGCCAGCAGGATTCTCGGACACCTCGGCAATGAGCAGTTCTTC
CDR3aa: CASRILGHLGNEQFF
v_gene: TRBV2
j_gene: TRBJ2-1
abundance: -
d_gene: -

CDR3nt: TGTGCCAGCCGCCCGGACTGGAACACTGAAGCTTTCTTT
CDR3aa: CASRPDWNTEAFF
v_gene: TRBV3-1
j_gene: TRBJ1-1
abundance: -
d_gene: -

CDR3nt: TGTGCTAGTGCCCAGAGCGGGGGGCTCGCTGAAGCTTTCTTT
CDR3aa: CASAQSGGLAEAFF
v_gene: TRBV12-5
j_gene: TRBJ1-1
abundance: -
d_gene: -

CDR3nt: TGTGCCACCAGCAGAGATCTGCGGACAACAAGGGTCTATAGCAATCAGCCCCAGCATTTT
CDR3aa: CATSRDLRTTRVYSNQPQHF
v_gene: TRBV15
j_gene: TRBJ1-5
abundance: -
d_gene: -

CDR3nt: TGTGCCAGCAGTTTTGGGACTAGCGCCTTCTTC
CDR3aa: CASSFGTSAFF
v_gene: TRBV12-3/TRBV12-4
j_gene: TRBJ2-1
abundance: few
d_gene: TRBD2

CDR3nt: TGCGCCAGCAGCTTGAATGTGGGTAGTCGGCAGTTCTTC
CDR3aa: CASSLNVGSRQFF
v_gene: TRBV5-1
j_gene: TRBJ2-1
abundance: -
d_gene: -

CDR3nt: TGTGCCAGCAGTCTAGGCCCATGGCAGTTCTTC
CDR3aa: CASSLGPWQFF
v_gene: TRBV7-2
j_gene: TRBJ2-1
abundance: -
d_gene: -

CDR3nt: TGTGCCAGCAGCTTACAGCCCCAGCATTTT
CDR3aa: CASSLQPQHF
v_gene: TRBV11-1
j_gene: TRBJ1-5
abundance: -
d_gene: -

CDR3nt: TGCGCCAGCAGCTTGGTGAGGACAGACAATGAGCAGTTCTTC
CDR3aa: CASSLVRTDNEQFF
v_gene: TRBV5-1
j_gene: TRBJ2-1
abundance: -
d_gene: -

CDR3nt: TGCGCCAGCAGCTTGGGAACCGGCAAAAGAAAACTGTTTTTT
CDR3aa: CASSLGTGKRKLFF
v_gene: TRBV5-1
j_gene: TRBJ1-4
abundance: -
d_gene: -

CDR3nt: TGTGCCAGCAGCGTACCTCCTGGAGGCACTGGGGCCAACGTCCTGACTTTC
CDR3aa: CASSVPPGGTGANVLTF
v_gene: TRBV11-2
j_gene: TRBJ2-6
abundance: once
d_gene: -

CDR3nt: TGTGCCAGTATCTCGGGAACGCTCGGGACAGATACGCAGTATTTT
CDR3aa: CASISGTLGTDTQYF
v_gene: TRBV19
j_gene: TRBJ2-3
abundance: -
d_gene: -

CDR3nt: TGTGCCATCAGACGAGACTCTGGGGCCAACGTCCTGACTTTC
CDR3aa: CAIRRDSGANVLTF
v_gene: TRBV10-3
j_gene: TRBJ2-6
abundance: -
d_gene: -

CDR3nt: TGTGCCAACTCAGATGGGGGCAGCTATGGCTACACCTTC
CDR3aa: CANSDGGSYGYTF
v_gene: TRBV6-6
j_gene: TRBJ1-2
abundance: -
d_gene: -

CDR3nt: TGTGCCACCAGTGCTGGAGCCAACTACGAGCAGTACTTC
CDR3aa: CATSAGANYEQYF
v_gene: TRBV24-1
j_gene: TRBJ2-7
abundance: -
d_gene: -

CDR3nt: TGTGCCAGCAGATCAGTTATCTCTGGGGCCAACGTCCTGACTTTC
CDR3aa: CASRSVISGANVLTF
v_gene: TRBV6-2/TRBV6-3
j_gene: TRBJ2-6
abundance: once
d_gene: -

CDR3nt: TGTGCCAGCGGCCGGGACTACCAAACGAAGCAGTTCTTC
CDR3aa: CASGRDYQTKQFF
v_gene: TRBV3-1
j_gene: TRBJ2-1
abundance: -
d_gene: TRBD2

CDR3nt: TGTGCCAGCAGCTCCCTTCCCGGCAGGGTGGACAAAAACATTCAGTACTTC
CDR3aa: CASSSLPGRVDKNIQYF
v_gene: TRBV7-2
j_gene: TRBJ2-4
abundance: -
d_gene: -

CDR3nt: TGTGCCAGCAGAAGCTACCACAGGGACACGCAGTATTTT
CDR3aa: CASRSYHRDTQYF
v_gene: TRBV6-2/TRBV6-3
j_gene: TRBJ2-3
abundance: -
d_gene: -

CDR3nt: TGTGCCAGCAGCGAAATCGGGGAGCTGTTTTTT
CDR3aa: CASSEIGELFF
v_gene: TRBV5-4
j_gene: TRBJ2-2
abundance: -
d_gene: -

CDR3nt: TGTGCCAGCAGCTCAACCGGGACAGGGGGTTTGCCCCAGCATTTT
CDR3aa: CASSSTGTGGLPQHF
v_gene: TRBV7-2
j_gene: TRBJ1-5
abundance: -
d_gene: TRBD1

CDR3nt: TGTGCCAGCAGCCGCCCGAACTTAATTGGACAGGGGTACGAGCAGTACTTC
CDR3aa: CASSRPNLIGQGYEQYF
v_gene: TRBV3-1
j_gene: TRBJ2-7
abundance: -
d_gene: TRBD1

CDR3nt: TGTGCCAGCTCACCCGGGACAGGTGGTCAGCCCCAGCATTTT
CDR3aa: CASSPGTGGQPQHF
v_gene: TRBV18
j_gene: TRBJ1-5
abundance: -
d_gene: TRBD1

CDR3nt: TGTGCCAGCAGCCCAAAGACAGGGCCTGGAAACACCATATATTTT
CDR3aa: CASSPKTGPGNTIYF
v_gene: TRBV6-5
j_gene: TRBJ1-3
abundance: -
d_gene: TRBD1

CDR3nt: TGTGCCATCAGCGGGGAAGATACGCAGTATTTT
CDR3aa: CAISGEDTQYF
v_gene: TRBV10-3
j_gene: TRBJ2-3
abundance: -
d_gene: -

CDR3nt: TGCGCCAGCAGCTTCGGTCTGAATGAGCAGTTCTTC
CDR3aa: CASSFGLNEQFF
v_gene: TRBV5-1
j_gene: TRBJ2-1
abundance: -
d_gene: -

CDR3nt: TGTGCCAGCGGACGGACGAACACCGGGGAGCTGTTTTTT
CDR3aa: CASGRTNTGELFF
v_gene: TRBV6-2/TRBV6-3
j_gene: TRBJ2-2
abundance: -
d_gene: -

CDR3nt: TGTGCCAGCAGCCAAACAGGGGTGGTTTACGAGCAGTACTTC
CDR3aa: CASSQTGVVYEQYF
v_gene: TRBV12-3/TRBV12-4
j_gene: TRBJ2-7
abundance: -
d_gene: TRBD1

CDR3nt: TGTGCCAGCAGCTTGGGCGTTGGGCGAGACACTGAGCAGTTCTTC
CDR3aa: CASSLGVGRDTEQFF
v_gene: TRBV5-4
j_gene: TRBJ2-1
abundance: -
d_gene: -

CDR3nt: TGTGCCAGCAGCCCCGATCGTGGAGGGAGGTCGAATCAGCCCCAGCATTTT
CDR3aa: CASSPDRGGRSNQPQHF
v_gene: TRBV7-2
j_gene: TRBJ1-5
abundance: -
d_gene: -

CDR3nt: TGTGCCAGCAGTGAAGCAGGGAGGTATGGCTACACCTTC
CDR3aa: CASSEAGRYGYTF
v_gene: TRBV27
j_gene: TRBJ1-2
abundance: -
d_gene: -

CDR3nt: TGCAGTGCCCCTCGGGGGAAAGAAGGCTACACCTTC
CDR3aa: CSAPRGKEGYTF
v_gene: TRBV20-1
j_gene: TRBJ1-2
abundance: -
d_gene: -

CDR3nt: TGTGCCAGCAGCTTATTAGGGGGTATAGGTGGTGAGCAGTTCTTC
CDR3aa: CASSLLGGIGGEQFF
v_gene: TRBV7-2
j_gene: TRBJ2-1
abundance: -
d_gene: -

CDR3nt: TGCGCCAGCAGCCAAGATAGGGGCGGTGATGAGCAGTTCTTC
CDR3aa: CASSQDRGGDEQFF
v_gene: TRBV4-3
j_gene: TRBJ2-1
abundance: -
d_gene: -

CDR3nt: TGTGCCAGCAGTGGACAGGGTGGTTTGAAGGGATACGAGCAGTACTTC
CDR3aa: CASSGQGGLKGYEQYF
v_gene: TRBV27
j_gene: TRBJ2-7
abundance: -
d_gene: TRBD1

CDR3nt: TGTGCCAGCAGCCAACGACAGGGAGGGAGCGGGACGGATACGCAGTATTTT
CDR3aa: CASSQRQGGSGTDTQYF
v_gene: TRBV3-1
j_gene: TRBJ2-3
abundance: -
d_gene: -

CDR3nt: TGCGCCAGCTCTCCGGGGCTACCCGACGGGGAGCTGTTTTTT
CDR3aa: CASSPGLPDGELFF
v_gene: TRBV5-1
j_gene: TRBJ2-2
abundance: -
d_gene: -

CDR3nt: TGTGCCAGCAGACTGCGGGACAGGGCCAACGAGCAGTACTTC
CDR3aa: CASRLRDRANEQYF
v_gene: TRBV28
j_gene: TRBJ2-7
abundance: few
d_gene: TRBD1

CDR3nt: TGTGCCAGCAGCCAAGATTGGGCGGGGAGAGGAGATACGCAGTATTTT
CDR3aa: CASSQDWAGRGDTQYF
v_gene: TRBV3-1
j_gene: TRBJ2-3
abundance: -
d_gene: -

CDR3nt: TGTGCCAGCAGTTTAGAAATGACTCAGTACTTC
CDR3aa: CASSLEMTQYF
v_gene: TRBV28
j_gene: TRBJ2-5
abundance: once
d_gene: -